The clone carrying this TCR beta chain was counted a single time. Its specificity is unknown. These data come from a study of cytomegalovirus exposure and HLA in healthy donors. Notes on the study in general: According to an earlier analysis, most TCR beta V segments yielded productive rearrangements about 90% or about 30% of the time.

A multiplex PCR was run with 60 Vbeta primers and 13 Jbeta primers. Here immunoSEQ multiplex PCR was the method, and the copy in TCRdb shows in-frame clones only, minus some. The repertoire includes 150,000 to 200,000 clones, more than 60% of them detected once, and approximately 1.5% sits in the top ten. CDR3 length: 14 residues. Trimming took 7 bases from V and 6 from J, leaving 15 bases between them. Per the germline V gene, CDR1 is MGHDK and CDR2 is SYGVNS. The J gene is TRBJ2-2, the V gene TRBV25-1; no firm D call. Sequenced sample: PBMCs. This TCR was recovered from a woman aged 25 to 39 in good health and CMV-seropositive. The CDR3 DNA is TGTGCCAGCACCCCAGTGGAGTACGCCGGGGAGCTGTTTTTT. Amino acid sequence: CASTPVEYAGELFF.